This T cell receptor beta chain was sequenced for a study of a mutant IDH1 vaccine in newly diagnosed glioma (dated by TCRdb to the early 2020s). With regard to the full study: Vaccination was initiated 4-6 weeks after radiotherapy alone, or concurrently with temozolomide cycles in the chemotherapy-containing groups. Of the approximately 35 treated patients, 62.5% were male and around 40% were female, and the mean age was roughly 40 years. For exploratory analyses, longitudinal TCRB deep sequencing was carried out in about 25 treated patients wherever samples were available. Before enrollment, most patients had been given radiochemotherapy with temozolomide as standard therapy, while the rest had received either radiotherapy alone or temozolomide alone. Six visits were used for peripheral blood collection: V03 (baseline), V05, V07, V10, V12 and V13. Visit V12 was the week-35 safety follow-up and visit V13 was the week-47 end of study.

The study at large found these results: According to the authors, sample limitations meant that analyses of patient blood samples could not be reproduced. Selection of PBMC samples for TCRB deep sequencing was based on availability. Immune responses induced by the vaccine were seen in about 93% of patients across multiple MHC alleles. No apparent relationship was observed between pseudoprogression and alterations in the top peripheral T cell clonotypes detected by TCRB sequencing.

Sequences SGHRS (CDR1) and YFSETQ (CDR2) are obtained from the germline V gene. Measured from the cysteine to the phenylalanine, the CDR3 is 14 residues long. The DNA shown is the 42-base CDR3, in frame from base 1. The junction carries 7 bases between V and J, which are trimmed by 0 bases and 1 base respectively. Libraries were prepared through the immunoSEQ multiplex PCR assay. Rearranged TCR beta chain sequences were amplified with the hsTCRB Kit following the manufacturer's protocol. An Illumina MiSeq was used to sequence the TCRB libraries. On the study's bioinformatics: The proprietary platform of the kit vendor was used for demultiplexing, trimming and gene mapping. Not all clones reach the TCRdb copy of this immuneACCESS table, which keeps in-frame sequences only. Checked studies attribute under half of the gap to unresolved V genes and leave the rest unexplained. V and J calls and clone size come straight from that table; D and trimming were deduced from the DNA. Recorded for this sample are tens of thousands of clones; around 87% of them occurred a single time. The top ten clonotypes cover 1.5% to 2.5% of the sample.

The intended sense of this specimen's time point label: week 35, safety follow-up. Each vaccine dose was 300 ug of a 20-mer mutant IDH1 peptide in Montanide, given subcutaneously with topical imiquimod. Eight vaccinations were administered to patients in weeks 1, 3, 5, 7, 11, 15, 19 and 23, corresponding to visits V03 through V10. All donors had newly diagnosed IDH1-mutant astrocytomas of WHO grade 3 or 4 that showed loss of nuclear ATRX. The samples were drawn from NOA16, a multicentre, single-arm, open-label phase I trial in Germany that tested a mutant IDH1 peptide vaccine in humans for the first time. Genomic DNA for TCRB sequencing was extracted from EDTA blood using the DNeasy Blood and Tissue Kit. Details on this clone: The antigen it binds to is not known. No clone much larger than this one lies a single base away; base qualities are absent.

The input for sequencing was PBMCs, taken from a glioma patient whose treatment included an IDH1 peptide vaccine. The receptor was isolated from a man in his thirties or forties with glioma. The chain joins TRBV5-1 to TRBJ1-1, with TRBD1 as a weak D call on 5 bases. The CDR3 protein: CASSLAGRNTEAFF. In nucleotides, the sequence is TGCGCCAGCAGCTTGGCGGGGCGGAACACTGAAGCTTTCTTT.